The clone carrying this TCR beta chain was observed a few times. The CDR3 contains 14 residues. Losses at the gene ends were 2 bases for V and 6 bases for J; bases not matched to a gene: 4. Germline V gives CDR1 SNHLY, CDR2 FYNNEI. Profiled with immunoSEQ multiplex PCR; TCRdb holds only in-frame clones, not every one. The table shows 45,000 to 60,000 clones, with 90% to 95% occurring only once. The sample is drawn from a study of T cell changes during pregnancy in multiple sclerosis. The chain couples TRBV2 to TRBJ1-2, with 9 bases aligning to TRBD1. The sample consisted of CD4+ T cells from peripheral blood mononuclear cells, taken before pregnancy. The receptor comes from a female donor with multiple sclerosis, enrolled in a pregnancy study. CDR3 in DNA: TGTGCCAGCAGTGAACAACAGGGGGCTGATGGCTACACCTTC. It codes for CASSEQQGADGYTF.